The following is a TCR beta chain sequence with its context. Its antigen is currently unknown. With 5 bases clipped from V and 4 bases from J, the junction kept 6 bases outside the gene matches. Germline CDR1 reads SGHTA; CDR2 reads FQGNSA. This CDR3 is built from 15 residues. These data belong to a study of blood T cells in healthy people across ages. General study results and limits: More naive CD4+ cells and higher diversity marked long-lived donors relative to aged donors. Per-million-T-cell TCR beta diversity fell roughly linearly with age.

Caucasian, healthy and from Russia, the donors were aged between roughly 6 and 95. A J-beta primer mix and a sample-barcoded 5' primer were used in a second PCR of roughly 6 to 11 cycles. TCRdb reprocessed the 5' RACE reads via MiXCR and lists one record per CDR3 protein. Here the sample spans 600,000 to 800,000 distinct CDR3 sequences, more than 20% being singletons. The source material was blood. The sequence derives from a man in his 70s in good health. The V and J genes are TRBV7-2 and TRBJ2-1, with TRBD2 matching over 9 bases. In DNA form, the CDR3 reads TGTGCCAGCAGCACCAGACTAGCGGCTTACAATGAGCAGTTCTTC. Its protein is CASSTRLAAYNEQFF.